These 11 T cell receptor beta chains were all obtained from the same sample, sequenced in a study of T cells expressing NK-cell markers. From its re-call of the 5' RACE reads, TCRdb lists each CDR3 protein once, without DNA. The sample features 400,000 to 450,000 distinct CDR3 sequences, with approximately 7% in its top ten. Sequenced input: blood T cells: a sorted CD56 or NKG2C T cell subset, CD4+ or CD8+ T cells, or bulk PBMC T cells (not recorded which). The receptors shown here come from a woman between 18 and 69 years old in good health.

V and J are TRBV27 and TRBJ2-1; TCRdb lists TRBD2, though no DNA is available to test this call. CDR3 length: 14 amino acids. Germline CDR1 reads MNHEY; CDR2 reads SMNVEV (reference sequence). CDR3 loop: CASNGGPSSDEQFF.

The CDR3 loop reads CASSHRLAGGENEQFF. V and J are TRBV4-3 and TRBJ2-1; the TRBD2 assignment by TCRdb is unverifiable without DNA. The CDR3 has 16 amino acids. Germline CDR1 and CDR2: LGHNA and YSLEER.

The chain uses TRBV20-1 and TRBJ1-5; TCRdb selects TRBD1, and the lack of DNA leaves this call unchecked. CDR1 and CDR2 from the germline V gene are DFQATT and SNEGSKA (reference sequence). This CDR3 contains 14 residues. CDR3 in amino acids: CSARDTRGNQPQHF.

This chain joins TRBV25-1 and TRBJ2-3; absent DNA, TCRdb's TRBD1 call cannot be checked. The CDR3 is 16 amino acids. Germline V gene lookup returns CDR1 MGHDK and CDR2 SYGVNS. CDR3 amino acids: CASRTPLASSTDTQYF.

This chain joins TRBV20-1 and TRBJ1-2. The CDR3 consists of 15 residues. CDR1 and CDR2 from the germline V gene are DFQATT and SNEGSKA (reference sequence). The CDR3 sequence: CSAPSTGYSNYGYTF.

The chain is built from TRBV29-1 and TRBJ1-1; lacking DNA, the TRBD1 call made by TCRdb goes unchecked. Germline-derived CDR1 and CDR2 are SQVTM and ANQGSEA. The CDR3 loop spans 14 amino acids. This CDR3 reads CSVGMDRENTEAFF. The variable domain in full, with the rest retrieved from reference TRBV29-1 and TRBJ1-1, is SAVISQKPSRDICQRGTSLTIQCQVDSQVTMMFWYRQQPGQSLTLIATANQGSEATYESGFVIDKFPISRPNLTFSTLTVSNMSPEDSSIYLCSVGMDRENTEAFFGQGTRLTVV.

The chain joins TRBV7-6 to TRBJ1-2. Looked up from germline, CDR1 is SGHVS and CDR2 is FNYEAQ. The CDR3 has 13 residues. This CDR3 is CASSLSHRYGYTF.

The chain employs TRBV7-2 and TRBJ2-5; the D gene TCRdb calls, TRBD2, cannot be checked with no DNA. The germline V gene encodes CDR1 SGHTA and CDR2 FQGNSA. There are 15 residues in the CDR3. The CDR3 region is CASSRGGVGQETQYF. The variable domain in full, with the rest retrieved from reference TRBV7-2 and TRBJ2-5, is GAGVSQSPSNKVTEKGKDVELRCDPISGHTALYWYRQSLGQGLEFLIYFQGNSAPDKSGLPSDRFSAERTGGSVSTLTIQRTQQEDSAVYLCASSRGGVGQETQYFGPGTRLLVL.

The CDR3 reads CSARDPASGRAETQYF. The chain couples TRBV20-1 to TRBJ2-5; TCRdb lists TRBD2, though no DNA is available to test this call. This CDR3 comprises 16 residues. Germline V gene data show CDR1 as DFQATT and CDR2 as SNEGSKA (reference sequence).

This chain uses TRBV7-2 with TRBJ2-2; TCRdb names TRBD2, which stays unverified in the absence of DNA. The CDR3 is made up of 16 amino acids. CDR1 SGHTA and CDR2 FQGNSA come from the germline V gene. CDR3 sequence: CASSFLAGMYTGELFF. The complete variable domain, with remaining parts taken from reference TRBV7-2 and TRBJ2-2, reads GAGVSQSPSNKVTEKGKDVELRCDPISGHTALYWYRQSLGQGLEFLIYFQGNSAPDKSGLPSDRFSAERTGGSVSTLTIQRTQQEDSAVYLCASSFLAGMYTGELFFGEGSRLTVL.

The chain recombines TRBV11-1 with TRBJ2-1; the TCRdb call, TRBD2, lacks DNA for checking. CDR1 is SGHAT and CDR2 is FQDESV in the germline V gene (reference sequence). This CDR3 contains 18 residues. This CDR3 is CASSPIAGGPLSYNEQFF.